A selection of T cell receptor beta chains follows, all from one sample in a study of shared clonotypes between healthy human individuals. Produced via immunoSEQ multiplex PCR; TCRdb's table is partial and in-frame only. The sample holds about 1.5 million clones, 95% to 99% seen once. The sequencing sample was made of naive CD4+ T cells sorted from blood. These receptors all stem from a man aged 25 to 45 in good health. Each CDR3 is given with its conserved first and last residue. The D gene is left open where the match is weak. For some rows the clone size is stated as once, few or many, or as a class when expanded; others skip it.

d_call j_call cdr3_length v_call clone_size cdr3_nt cdr3_aa
TRBD2 TRBJ2-2 17 TRBV19 once TGTGCCAGTAGGCAGAGTTTAGCGGGAGTTCGAACCGGGGAGCTGTTTTTT CASRQSLAGVRTGELFF
TRBD2 TRBJ2-1 16 TRBV7-7 - TGTGCCAGCAGCCATCGGACTAGCCCTTCCTACAATGAGCAGTTCTTC CASSHRTSPSYNEQFF
- TRBJ2-7 15 TRBV5-6 - TGTGCCAGCAGCCGTGGGACTGTACCCGCCTACGAGCAGTACTTC CASSRGTVPAYEQYF
TRBD2 TRBJ2-7 14 TRBV5-1 - TGCGCCAGCAGTTTGACTAGCGGCCGGTGGGAGCAGTACTTC CASSLTSGRWEQYF
- TRBJ2-5 14 TRBV5-1 - TGCGCCAGCAGCTTGGGAGGGGGGCAAGAGACCCAGTACTTC CASSLGGGQETQYF
- TRBJ1-1 14 TRBV9 once TGTGCCAGCAGCGTAGCGGGGGGGAACACTGAAGCTTTCTTT CASSVAGGNTEAFF
- TRBJ2-1 14 TRBV6-1 - TGTGCCAGCAGTGAAGCTCCTATATACAATGAGCAGTTCTTC CASSEAPIYNEQFF
TRBD1 TRBJ2-3 13 TRBV14 - TGTGCCAGCAGTTGGCAGGGGGCCGATACGCAGTATTTT CASSWQGADTQYF
TRBD1 TRBJ1-5 16 TRBV6-5 - TGTGCCAGCAGTTCCGACCAGGGGGCTGTGAATCAGCCCCAGCATTTT CASSSDQGAVNQPQHF
- TRBJ2-1 11 TRBV5-4 - TGTGCCAGCAGCCTTACAAATGAGCAGTTCTTC CASSLTNEQFF
- TRBJ2-7 11 TRBV2 - TGTGCCAGCAGATTCGGACCCGATTCGTACTTC CASRFGPDSYF
- TRBJ2-7 11 TRBV30 few TGTGCCTGGAGTGTACTGTACGAGCAGTACTTC CAWSVLYEQYF
- TRBJ2-1 15 TRBV14 - TGTGCCAGCAGCCAAGATGGGACCGCATACAATGAGCAGTTCTTC CASSQDGTAYNEQFF
- TRBJ2-1 15 TRBV7-2 - TGTGCCAGCAGCTTAGGAGGGCGTAGGGGCAATGAGCAGTTCTTC CASSLGGRRGNEQFF
- TRBJ2-6 16 TRBV19 - TGTGCCAGTAGTACCACAGGGTCCCCTGGGGCCAACGTCCTGACTTTC CASSTTGSPGANVLTF
TRBD2 TRBJ2-7 16 TRBV29-1 - TGCAGCGTCAAAAAGGTGGCGGGAGAGAACGGTTACGAGCAGTACTTC CSVKKVAGENGYEQYF
- TRBJ2-5 13 TRBV10-3 - TGTGCCATCTCACCCGGGCAGCAAGAGACCCAGTACTTC CAISPGQQETQYF
TRBD2 TRBJ2-2 13 TRBV6-6 - TGTGCCGGGGGACTAGCGGGAGCCGGGGAGCTGTTTTTT CAGGLAGAGELFF
- TRBJ1-5 17 TRBV18 - TGTGCCAGCTCACCACGCTCAGGGACTTATAGCAATCAGCCCCAGCATTTT CASSPRSGTYSNQPQHF
TRBD2 TRBJ2-5 19 TRBV18 - TGTGCCAGCTCATCAAAGCCGACCGGGACTAGCGGGAATACGGAGACCCAGTACTTC CASSSKPTGTSGNTETQYF
TRBD2 TRBJ2-5 17 TRBV5-4 - TGTGCCAGCAGCTCAGGGGCTAGCGGGATGAGGTTGGAGACCCAGTACTTC CASSSGASGMRLETQYF
- TRBJ2-5 12 TRBV6-5 - TGTGCCAGCGGACGGGGTGAAGAGACCCAGTACTTC CASGRGEETQYF
TRBD2 TRBJ2-3 15 TRBV4-1 - TGCGCCAGCAGCCAACATGGCGGGAGTACAGATACGCAGTATTTT CASSQHGGSTDTQYF
TRBD2 TRBJ2-1 15 TRBV27 - TGTGCCAGCACACCCCTAGCGGGGGATTACAATGAGCAGTTCTTC CASTPLAGDYNEQFF
- TRBJ2-7 14 TRBV9 - TGTGCCAGCAGCGTAGCCTCGTCCCCCTACGAGCAGTACTTC CASSVASSPYEQYF
- TRBJ2-5 15 TRBV11-2 - TGTGCCAGCAGCTCCATAAGGGGGGACAAAGAGACCCAGTACTTC CASSSIRGDKETQYF
- TRBJ2-5 13 TRBV18 - TGTGCCAGCTCACCAACGGGAGAAGAGACCCAGTACTTC CASSPTGEETQYF
- TRBJ1-2 14 TRBV4-1 - TGCGCCAGCAGCCAAGATCCACCCAGAAGCGGCTACACCTTC CASSQDPPRSGYTF
TRBD2 TRBJ2-1 16 TRBV5-1 - TGCGCCAGCAGCTTGACTAGCGGTTACTCCTACAATGAGCAGTTCTTC CASSLTSGYSYNEQFF
- TRBJ1-2 13 TRBV5-1 - TGCGCCAGCAGCTTGGATCTGCCCTATGGCTACACCTTC CASSLDLPYGYTF
TRBD2 TRBJ2-2 15 TRBV11-3 - TGTGCCAGCAGCTCGCGGACTAGCGGCACCGGGGAGCTGTTTTTT CASSSRTSGTGELFF
TRBD2 TRBJ2-1 13 TRBV2 - TGTGCCAGCAGACGGGGGGCCTACAATGAGCAGTTCTTC CASRRGAYNEQFF
- TRBJ1-4 16 TRBV9 - TGTGCCAGCAGCGCGCCCAATAGGGGAGTTAATGAAAAACTGTTTTTT CASSAPNRGVNEKLFF